These 11 T cell receptor beta chains share one sample of origin, sequenced in a study of CD8 T cells in ankylosing spondylitis. Findings of the study overall: One TCR beta motif, made up of eight highly homologous variants, appeared characteristic of ankylosing spondylitis blood.

The antigens for these receptors are not known. Via MiXCR, TCRdb re-called the 5' RACE reads, giving one row per CDR3 protein. This sample has about 220,000 distinct CDR3 sequences, with about 18% found just once. The specimen sequenced was blood, either unsorted or a sorted T cell fraction (not recorded which). These receptors were obtained from a male donor with ankylosing spondylitis.

The rearrangement links TRBV4-1 to TRBJ2-7; 7 bases fit TRBD1. Germline V lookup: CDR1 MGHRA, CDR2 YSYEKL. The length of the CDR3 is 13 residues. Trimming at V came to 1 base and at J to 4 bases, leaving 1 base not matched to a gene. The CDR3: CASSQGDSYEQYF. CDR3 coding DNA: TGCGCCAGCAGCCAAGGGGACAGTTACGAGCAGTACTTC.

A few counts support this clonotype. The genes are TRBV19 and TRBJ2-1, with TRBD2 identical over 7 bases. This CDR3 region has 15 residues. The V gene's germline CDR1 is LNHDA and CDR2 SQIVND (reference sequence). Unmatched junction bases numbered 13, after V lost 8 bases and J lost 6 bases. CDR3 sequence reads: CASQEAGVVTNEQFF. CDR3 DNA sequence: TGTGCCAGTCAAGAGGCGGGAGTAGTAACCAATGAGCAGTTCTTC.

The genes are TRBV5-1 and TRBJ1-3, with D unresolved. V was shortened by 2 bases and J by 3 bases, with 0 bases between the two germline ends. In germline, CDR1 is SGHRS, CDR2 YFSETQ. This CDR3 contains 11 residues. CDR3 nucleotides: TGCGCCAGCAGCTTTGGAAACACCATATATTTT. Its protein is CASSFGNTIYF.

In this sample, this clonotype turned up many times. The chain is built from TRBV24-1 and TRBJ2-1; D is unclear. CDR1 and CDR2 (germline): KGHDR, SFDVKD. CDR3 length: 13 residues. V lost 1 base, J lost 6 bases, and 6 bases lay in between. CDR3 loop: CATSDFSPNEQFF. As DNA, the CDR3 is TGTGCCACCAGTGATTTTTCCCCCAATGAGCAGTTCTTC.

This clonotype was observed a few times. The V call is TRBV12-3 or TRBV12-4, the J call TRBJ2-1; 9 positions agree with TRBD2. Losses at the gene ends were 5 bases for V and 8 bases for J; bases not matched to a gene: 10. The CDR3 has 15 residues. Here the CDR3 DNA reads TGTGCCAGCAGTGACGGGACTAGCTTCCCAGATGAGCAGTTCTTC. This sequence encodes CASSDGTSFPDEQFF.

The chain recombines TRBV12-3 or TRBV12-4 with TRBJ2-2; 7 bases fit TRBD2. The CDR3 covers 14 residues. J lost 5 bases, V lost 5 bases, and 5 bases had no gene match. CDR3 in amino acids: CASSRDYLTGELFF. For the CDR3, the DNA is TGTGCCAGCAGTCGGGACTACCTGACCGGGGAGCTGTTTTTT.

This clonotype has just a few counts. CDR3 sequence: CSVAPGGSYEQYF. CDR3 nucleotides: TGCAGCGTGGCCCCGGGGGGGTCCTACGAGCAGTACTTC. The J gene is TRBJ2-7, the V gene TRBV29-1; 8 positions agree with TRBD2. Germline V gene lookup returns CDR1 SQVTM and CDR2 ANQGSEA. V was pared by 6 bases and J by 1 base, with 5 bases of the junction left unmatched. This CDR3 is built from 13 residues.

The chain recombines TRBV6-2 or TRBV6-3 with TRBJ2-1; 8 nucleotides agree with TRBD2. Germline V CDR1 and CDR2: MNHEY, SVGEGT. Unmatched junction bases numbered 7, after V lost 8 bases and J lost 10 bases. The CDR3 has 12 amino acids. The CDR3 loop is CASSGRGREQFF. Written as DNA, the CDR3 is TGTGCCAGCTCCGGGCGCGGGAGGGAGCAGTTCTTC.

This clonotype was seen ten or more times. At one end, the junction sequence differs from germline, possibly due to a read error. This sequence joins TRBV12-3 or TRBV12-4 and TRBJ2-5; possible D gene TRBD2, 5 bases. CDR3 length: 16 residues. The CDR3 DNA is TGTGCCAGCAGTCTAGCCCTCTCAGAGAACCAAGAGACCCAGTACTTC. This gives the protein CASSLALSENQETQYF.

The chain uses TRBV9 and TRBJ1-4; TRBD1 is a possible D gene (6 bases). The CDR3 extends over 18 amino acids. V lost 3 bases and J 3 bases, leaving 21 bases between the germline ends. CDR1 is SGDLS and CDR2 is YYNGEE in the germline V gene. The CDR3 here is CASSANPQGLGANEKLFF. CDR3 DNA sequence: TGTGCCAGCAGCGCGAACCCCCAGGGGCTCGGAGCTAATGAAAAACTGTTTTTT.

This chain links TRBV27 with TRBJ2-7; TRBD2 matches 8 bases. V was pared by 3 bases and J by 3 bases, with 1 base of the junction left unmatched. CDR1 MNHEY and CDR2 SMNVEV come from the germline V gene (reference sequence). The CDR3 is made up of 13 amino acids. CDR3 sequence reads: CASSFGGVYEQYF. DNA of the CDR3: TGTGCCAGCAGTTTCGGGGGGGTCTACGAGCAGTACTTC.